Listed below are T cell receptor beta chains from one sample, sequenced in a study of OX40 agonist ivuxolimab in advanced cancers. Libraries were prepared by immunoSEQ multiplex PCR; TCRdb keeps only in-frame clonotypes and omits some of them. The data show roughly 68,000 clones, with 70% to 90% seen just once and 3% to 4% held by the top ten. Here the sequenced sample was CD4+ or CD8+ T cells sorted from blood, taken in a trial of the OX40 agonist ivuxolimab. The receptors come from an adult with an advanced solid tumor such as melanoma, head and neck, liver or kidney cancer. Each CDR3 is given without its conserved first and last residue.

j_call,v_call,cdr3_aa
TRBJ1-2,TRBV4-1,ASSQVGRGYGYT
TRBJ2-1,TRBV19,ASSMIMGLTNNEQF
TRBJ2-7,TRBV6-5,ASSYASGPPQY
TRBJ2-1,TRBV18,ASSPPTGGNEQF
TRBJ2-5,TRBV5-1,ASSLQGDQETQY
TRBJ2-1,TRBV5-3,ARSLFGREPHNEQF
TRBJ2-3,TRBV5-6,ASSRFTTDTQY
TRBJ2-1,TRBV6-6,ASSWSLINEQF
TRBJ2-5,TRBV7-8,ASSPRGWVETQY
TRBJ1-2,TRBV27,ASSPAGLRLGYGYT
TRBJ1-1,TRBV5-4,ASSLATGDNTEAF
TRBJ2-7,TRBV14,ASNNGQGLSYEQY
TRBJ2-7,TRBV30,AWSRGYEQY
TRBJ1-4,TRBV4-1,ASSPRGGGGDGEKLF
TRBJ2-7,TRBV7-7,ASSLGRETPEQY
TRBJ1-1,TRBV9,ASAPGQGGNRAF
TRBJ2-1,TRBV5-1,ASSSGTLVYNEQF
TRBJ1-2,TRBV5-4,ASSSGIQEIYGYT
TRBJ2-7,TRBV6-5,ASSYPGTPQQY
TRBJ1-1,TRBV7-6,ASRNSKGTAPSTEAF
TRBJ2-3,TRBV10-3,AIRPGLAVSTDTQY
TRBJ1-2,TRBV4-1,ASSQDVHFWGYT
TRBJ2-7,TRBV11-2,ASSLGSSRSSYEQY
TRBJ2-1,TRBV18,ASSADSSGNEQF
TRBJ2-1,TRBV30,ACSRALGNEQF
TRBJ1-6,TRBV6-4,ASTPRGQGVSPLH
TRBJ2-3,TRBV7-2,ASSLTGLRTDTQY
TRBJ2-2,TRBV30,AWSVTYGLF
TRBJ2-7,TRBV30,AWKGFWGSYEQY
TRBJ2-1,TRBV6-6,ASRTLAGVSDNEQF
TRBJ2-7,TRBV6-5,ASRISGLAFYEQY
TRBJ2-3,TRBV11-3,ASSPRGTTTYTQY
TRBJ2-2,TRBV5-4,ASGRGGDPGELF
TRBJ1-5,TRBV6-5,ASSNRGHSNQPQH
TRBJ1-1,TRBV14,ASSPQRRTEAF
TRBJ2-6,TRBV27,ASSLQYGANVLT
TRBJ2-7,TRBV18,ASSPPLHGGAYEQY
TRBJ1-4,TRBV29-1,SVHKGADEKLF
TRBJ2-7,TRBV28,ASRLGQGRTYEQY
TRBJ2-2,TRBV9,ASSRHRDLNTGELF
TRBJ1-1,TRBV6-5,ASRPPRVTEAF
TRBJ2-7,TRBV30,APLLGGSYEQY
TRBJ1-1,TRBV27,ASKVGLLNTEAF
TRBJ2-3,TRBV4-3,ASSPGTSGGTDTQY
TRBJ1-5,TRBV29-1,SVGMGARGQPQH
TRBJ2-3,TRBV21-1,ASSKWASTDTQY
TRBJ2-7,TRBV7-2,ASSFKETSGTYEQY
TRBJ1-2,TRBV5-8,ASGTGYGYT
TRBJ2-2,TRBV28,ASSPSGNPRTGELF
TRBJ2-1,TRBV4-1,ASSQLRQGYKGQF
TRBJ2-3,TRBV5-1,ASSSGASTDTQY
TRBJ1-4,TRBV27,ASRKRQGNEKLF